The following is a T cell receptor (beta chain) sequence with its context. A far bigger clonotype differs at one base, so this is likely a read error. This record comes from a study of prognosis after radiotherapy for stage I lung cancer. Amplicons of TCR beta CDR3 were generated from genomic DNA by two-round multiplex PCR. For every TRBV and TRBJ gene, a specific primer was used in first-round PCR. TCRdb reprocessed the multiplex PCR reads via MiXCR and lists one record per CDR3 protein. The data show 12,000 to 15,000 distinct CDR3 sequences, 35% to 40% seen once. The TCR was taken from a donor at least 50 years old with non-small cell lung cancer. Here the sequenced sample was PBMCs, taken before or after stereotactic body radiation therapy (not recorded which).

CDR3 sequence (DNA): TGTGCCAGCAGAAACAGGGGCCTGAGAGAGCAGTACTTC. Protein product: CASRNRGLREQYF. The chain joins TRBV6-4 to TRBJ2-7, with TRBD1 matching over 7 bases. The J segment lost 7 bases and the V segment lost 6 bases, leaving 9 bases of the junction unmatched. The germline CDR1 and CDR2 sequences are MRHNA and SNTAGT. CDR3 length equals 13 residues.